This T cell receptor beta chain was documented in a study of OX40 agonist ivuxolimab in advanced cancers. About the investigation overall: Ivuxolimab was an agonistic, fully human IgG2 monoclonal antibody directed against OX40 (CD134), a costimulatory receptor. Intravenous ivuxolimab was administered to patients every 2 weeks at six dose levels: 0.01, 0.1, 0.3, 1.5, 3 and 10 mg/kg. Of the approximately 50 patients in dose escalation, about 20 had hepatocellular carcinoma, some 15 had melanoma, 9 had renal cell carcinoma and 9 had head and neck cancer. The dose-escalation cohort was roughly 80% male with a mean age of roughly 62 years, ranging from roughly 20 to 80. Patients were allowed to have had prior anti-PD-1, anti-PD-L1 or anti-CTLA-4 therapy, and around two fifths of the dose-escalation patients had been treated with checkpoint inhibitors. Partial responses occurred in three dose-escalation patients, of whom one had hepatocellular carcinoma and two had cutaneous melanoma. The point of sequencing TCRbeta in the periphery was to test whether ivuxolimab changed TCR sequence diversity and drove clonal T-cell expansion. The paper covers the monotherapy dose-escalation part of the phase I ivuxolimab trial, which included N of about 50 patients.

For sequencing of the TCRbeta CDR3 region, genomic DNA was extracted from the sorted cells. TCRbeta CDR3 regions were sequenced using the immunoSEQ Assay. TCRdb re-hosts the immuneACCESS table, in-frame sequences only. Its copies lack some clones; in the studies checked, an unresolved V gene accounts for under half of them, and the cause for the rest is not known. The sample table holds about 71,000 clones, of which about 90% were seen once. Jointly, the top ten make up roughly 15% of the sample. Details on this clone: No cognate antigen has been identified for it. No qualities accompany the bases; no much larger clone lies one base away.

The CDR1 and CDR2 encoded by the germline V gene are LGHNA and YSLEER. V is cut back by 3 bases and J by 2 bases, with 16 bases in the junction unmatched. The CDR3 has 19 amino acids, counting the end cysteine and phenylalanine. Only the CDR3 part of the read is kept: 57 bases, read in frame from the first base. Patients with autoimmune disease history or receiving systemic immunosuppression were excluded from the trial. Peripheral blood for TCR sequencing was collected from all dose cohorts at baseline, on cycle 4 day 1, and on cycle 7 day 1. The samples were drawn from a first-in-human, open-label, multicenter phase I dose-escalation trial of ivuxolimab. The trial enrolled adults with locally advanced or metastatic head and neck squamous cell, hepatocellular, melanoma or renal cell carcinoma. Before TCR sequencing, CD4+ T cells and CD8+ T cells from peripheral blood were sorted into separate populations.

Paper-wide results and their limitations: Low levels of normalized T-cell clonal expansion were also shown by some nonresponding patients. At doses from 0.1 to 3.0 mg/kg, clonal expansion was seen in both CD4+ and CD8+ blood T cells between baseline and week 6. After ivuxolimab, more expanded clones were found on average in CD8+ T cells than in CD4+ T cells. The antigen specificity of the clonally expanded peripheral T cells was not determined. In partial responders in the 0.1-3.0 mg/kg groups, normalized peripheral clonal expansion was found to be among the lowest, especially among CD8+ T cells.

This receptor chain uses TRBV4-3 and TRBJ2-1; 7 bases in between match TRBD2. The receptor comes from an adult with an advanced solid tumor such as melanoma, head and neck, liver or kidney cancer. The specimen was CD4+ or CD8+ T cells sorted from blood, collected in a trial of the OX40 agonist ivuxolimab. The CDR3 corresponds to CASSHSLRLAATAYNEQFF. The nucleotides are TGCGCCAGCAGCCATTCCCTCCGACTAGCAGCTACAGCCTACAATGAGCAGTTCTTC.